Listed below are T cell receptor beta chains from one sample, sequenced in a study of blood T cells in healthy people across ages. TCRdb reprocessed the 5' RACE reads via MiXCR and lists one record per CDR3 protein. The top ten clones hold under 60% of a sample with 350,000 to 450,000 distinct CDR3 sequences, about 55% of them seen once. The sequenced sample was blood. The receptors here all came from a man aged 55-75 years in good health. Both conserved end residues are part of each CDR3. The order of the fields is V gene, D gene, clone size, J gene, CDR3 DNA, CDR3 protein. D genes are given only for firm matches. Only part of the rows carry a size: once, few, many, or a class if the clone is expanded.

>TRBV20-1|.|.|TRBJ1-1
TGCAGTGCTTTACGGGGAGTGGGGACTGAAGCTTTCTTT
CSALRGVGTEAFF
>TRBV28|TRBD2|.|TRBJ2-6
TGTGCCAGCAGTTTCCGGACTAGCGGAATCTCTGGGGCCAACGTCCTGACTTTC
CASSFRTSGISGANVLTF
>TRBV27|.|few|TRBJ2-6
TGTGCCAGCAGCGCGCGCTCTGGGGCCAACGTCCTGACTTTC
CASSARSGANVLTF
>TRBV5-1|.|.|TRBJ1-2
TGCGCCAGCAGCCCCCAACCGGGGCACTATGGCTACACCTTC
CASSPQPGHYGYTF
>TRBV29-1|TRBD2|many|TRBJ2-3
TGCAGCGTGAGGGGGACTAGCGGGAGTACAGATACGCAGTATTTT
CSVRGTSGSTDTQYF
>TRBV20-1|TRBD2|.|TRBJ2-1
TGCAGTGCCCGTCATAGCGGGGGGAGGCGCAATGAGCAGTTCTTC
CSARHSGGRRNEQFF
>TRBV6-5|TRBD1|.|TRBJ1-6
TGTGCCAGCAGTAAGACAGGGTTGACGAATTCACCCCTCCACTTT
CASSKTGLTNSPLHF
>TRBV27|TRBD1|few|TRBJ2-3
TGTGCCAGCAGTCTAGCAGGGGGCTGCCCTAGCACAGATACGCAGTATTTT
CASSLAGGCPSTDTQYF
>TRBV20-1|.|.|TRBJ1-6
TGCGGTGCTAGAGAGATCTGGAGTTCACCCCTCCACTTT
CGAREIWSSPLHF
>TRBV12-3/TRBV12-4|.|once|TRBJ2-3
TGTGCCAGCAGATTAGGGGGAGATGCGGAGTATTTT
CASRLGGDAEYF
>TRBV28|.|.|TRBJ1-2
TGTGCCAGCAGCCCCTCCGGGGTTGGTGGAAGAGGCTACACCTTC
CASSPSGVGGRGYTF
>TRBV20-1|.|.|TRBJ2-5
TGCAGTGCTCCTGGGGACTTTACACCTGGGGGGACCCAGTACTTC
CSAPGDFTPGGTQYF
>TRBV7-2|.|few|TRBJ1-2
TGTGCCAGCAGACTAAATCGGTACTATGGCTACACCTTC
CASRLNRYYGYTF
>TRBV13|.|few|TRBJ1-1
TGTGCCAGCAGCGAGGGACGGCTGAACACTGAAGCTTTCTTT
CASSEGRLNTEAFF
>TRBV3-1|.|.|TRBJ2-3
TGTGCCAGCAGCCACGGAGGGGTGCGGGTTGGCACAGATACGCAGTATTTT
CASSHGGVRVGTDTQYF
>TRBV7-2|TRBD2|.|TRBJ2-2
TGTGCCAGCAGCCCCCTAGTTGGGCATGGGACTAGCAGAACCGGCGGGGAGCTGTTTTTT
CASSPLVGHGTSRTGGELFF
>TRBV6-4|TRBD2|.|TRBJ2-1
TGTGCCAGCGGATGGGGGGGGTTGAATGAGCAGTTCTTC
CASGWGGLNEQFF
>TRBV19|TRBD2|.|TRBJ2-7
TGTGCCAGCGCCCCGGGACTAGTCTACGAGCAGTACTTC
CASAPGLVYEQYF
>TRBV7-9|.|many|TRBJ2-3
TGTGCCAGCAGCTTGGGCAGGAGCACAGATACGCAGTATTTT
CASSLGRSTDTQYF
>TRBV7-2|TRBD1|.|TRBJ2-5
TGTGCCAGCAGCTTAAGGGGAACAGGGGTTAGGGAAGAGACCCAGTACTTC
CASSLRGTGVREETQYF
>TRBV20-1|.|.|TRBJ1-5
TGCAGTGCACCGGGACAAGGGATGGGCAATCAGCCCCAGCATTTT
CSAPGQGMGNQPQHF
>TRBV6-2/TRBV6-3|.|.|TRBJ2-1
TGTGCCAGCAGACTTAGCGGAAACAATGAGCAGTTCTTC
CASRLSGNNEQFF
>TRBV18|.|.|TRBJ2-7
TGTGCCAGCTCACCACCGTCGGTATCAGGGAACGAGCAGTACTTC
CASSPPSVSGNEQYF
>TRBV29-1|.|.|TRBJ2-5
TGCAGCGTTGAACGAGAGACCCAGTACTTC
CSVERETQYF
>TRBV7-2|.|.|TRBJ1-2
TGTGCCAGCAGCCCGATCCGGGGGGGTAACTATGGCTACACCTTC
CASSPIRGGNYGYTF
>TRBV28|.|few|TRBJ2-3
TGTGCCAGCAGTCAAGGGACCAACACAGATACGCAGTATTTT
CASSQGTNTDTQYF
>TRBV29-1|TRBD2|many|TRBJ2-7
TGCAGCGTTGAACGTACTAGCGGCGAGCAGTACTTC
CSVERTSGEQYF
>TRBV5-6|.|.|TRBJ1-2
TGTGCCAGCAGCACCTTAAACTATGGCTACACCTTC
CASSTLNYGYTF
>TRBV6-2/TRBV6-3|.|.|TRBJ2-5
TGTGCCAGCAGAAGACAGGTAGTTCTGGAGACCCAGTACTTC
CASRRQVVLETQYF
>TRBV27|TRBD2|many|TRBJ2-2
TGTGCCAGCAGTCTGACTAGCGGGGCCACCGGGGAGCTGTTTTTT
CASSLTSGATGELFF
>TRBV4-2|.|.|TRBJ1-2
TGTGCCAGCAGCCCCGGAGCGGGTCTACCGGGGGGCTACACCTTC
CASSPGAGLPGGYTF
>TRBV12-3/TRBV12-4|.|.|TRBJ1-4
TGTGCCAGCAGTTCCCAGGGGTCCACTAATGAAAAACTGTTTTTT
CASSSQGSTNEKLFF
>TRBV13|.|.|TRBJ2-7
TGTGCCAGCAGTCCCCCCGACCGTTACGAGCAGTACTTC
CASSPPDRYEQYF
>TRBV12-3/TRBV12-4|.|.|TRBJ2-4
TGTGCCAGCAGCCCGGGACCGTCGAACAAAAACATTCAGTACTTC
CASSPGPSNKNIQYF
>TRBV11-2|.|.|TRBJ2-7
TGTGCCAGCAGCTTAGAGGTCGGTTCCTACGAGCAGTACTTC
CASSLEVGSYEQYF
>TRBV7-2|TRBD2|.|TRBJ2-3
TGTGCCAGCAGCCCCGTTGGGACGGGAGGGCCTGCAGATACGCAGTATTTT
CASSPVGTGGPADTQYF
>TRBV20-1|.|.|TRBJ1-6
TGCAGTGCCCCCCCGGAGGGGTGGAGTTCACCCCTCCACTTT
CSAPPEGWSSPLHF
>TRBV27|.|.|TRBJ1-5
TGTGCCAGCAGACGGAGGGACCCCCCGGGTCAGCCCCAGCATTTT
CASRRRDPPGQPQHF
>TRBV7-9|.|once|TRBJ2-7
TGTGCCAGCACCTTAACCGAGGGGGTCGAGCAGTACTTC
CASTLTEGVEQYF
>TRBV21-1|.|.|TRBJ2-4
TGTGCCAGCAGCAAGGGACAGGGGAGAAACATTCAGTACTTC
CASSKGQGRNIQYF
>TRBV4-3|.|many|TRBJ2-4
TGCGCCAGCAGCCAAGGAACTGCCGGGAGCAAAGGAGACATTCAGTACTTC
CASSQGTAGSKGDIQYF
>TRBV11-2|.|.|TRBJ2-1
TGTGCCAGCAGCTTAGAGGCCACTGTCCCCAATGAGCAGTTCTTC
CASSLEATVPNEQFF
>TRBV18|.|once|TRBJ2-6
TGTGCCAGCTCATCTCGGACGGCAATCTCTGGGGCCAACGTCCTGACTTTC
CASSSRTAISGANVLTF
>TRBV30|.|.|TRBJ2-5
TGTGCCTGGAGGGCAGGCTTGGGGCAAGAGACCCAGTACTTC
CAWRAGLGQETQYF
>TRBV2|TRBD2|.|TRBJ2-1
TGTGCCAGCAGGGACCTAGCGGGGGGCCTCTATGAGCAGTTCTTC
CASRDLAGGLYEQFF
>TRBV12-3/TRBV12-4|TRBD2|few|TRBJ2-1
TGTGCCAGCAGTTTCCTAGCGGACTACAATGAGCAGTTCTTC
CASSFLADYNEQFF
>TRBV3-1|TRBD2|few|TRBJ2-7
TGTGCCAGCAGCCGGACTAGCGGGGGCGAGCAGTACTTC
CASSRTSGGEQYF
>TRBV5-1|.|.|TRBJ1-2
TGCGCCAGCAGCCCCATTACAGGAAACACAGACGGCTACACCTTC
CASSPITGNTDGYTF
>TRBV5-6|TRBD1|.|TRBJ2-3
TGTGCCAGCAGCTCCCGGGACAGGGAGGGTACGCAGTATTTT
CASSSRDREGTQYF
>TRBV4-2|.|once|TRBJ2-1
TGTACCAGCAGCCAAGCTGGGAACAATGAGCAGTTCTTC
CTSSQAGNNEQFF
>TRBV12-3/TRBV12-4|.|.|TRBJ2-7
TGTGCCAGCAGGGCCGACAGATTCTACGAGCAGTACTTC
CASRADRFYEQYF
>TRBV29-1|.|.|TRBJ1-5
TGCAGCGCTCAAGGACAGTCGGGTCAGCCCCAGCATTTT
CSAQGQSGQPQHF
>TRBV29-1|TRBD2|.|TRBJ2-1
TGCAGCGTTGAAGATGTTCTAGCGGGAGGAGGCAATGAGCAGTTCTTC
CSVEDVLAGGGNEQFF
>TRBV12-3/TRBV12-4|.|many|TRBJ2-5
TGTGCCAGCAGACTTACAGGGATTCGTTTTATACAAGAGACCCAGTACTTC
CASRLTGIRFIQETQYF